Given below is one T cell receptor beta chain in context. Specified time point: patch test 3, about 24 weeks after DPC sensitization. Documented treatment: therapeutic diphenylcyclopropenone sensitization with weekly scalp DPC. Authors' processing steps: Samples held a median of approximately 94,000 TCRs, range about 20,000–690,600. TCRdb re-called the RACE reads with MiXCR, one entry per CDR3 protein. The V and J calls reflect TCRdb's pipeline rather than the authors' work. The sample consists of some 110,000 distinct CDR3 sequences, around 10% of them appearing once. The CDR3 sequence is 15 residues long. Germline V CDR1 and CDR2: MNHEY, SVGAGI. V was clipped by 0 bases and J by 4 bases, with 10 bases between them. The sample comes from a study of human T cells and chemical hapten exposure. Across the study: Patch tests put 0.01% DPC on the upper back, and the results were checked at 6 days. Recorded diagnoses among the mostly female patients were alopecia areata, totalis or universalis.

This rearrangement joins TRBV6-5 to TRBJ1-5; no definite D call. The source of this sequence is a woman in her forties or fifties with alopecia areata. Some clones in this sample may be carry-over from other donors' samples. The source material was whole blood, sampled in connection with sensitization to the hapten diphenylcyclopropenone (DPC). CDR3 nucleotide sequence: TGTGCCAGCAGTTACTCGTTTCTCGGTAATCAGCCCCAGCATTTT. Its protein product is CASSYSFLGNQPQHF.